This T cell receptor (beta chain) was profiled in a study of blood T cell repertoires in COVID-19. Study information: COVID-19 samples collected from the United States, Italy and Spain covered acute and convalescent phases. PBMCs, B-cell-depleted T cells, or T cells were the source of the cDNA or gDNA that made up the material.

Per germline, CDR1 SGHKS and CDR2 YYEKEE (reference sequence). Trimming removed 1 base from V and 6 bases from J; junction bases left unmatched: 7. The CDR3 is 16 residues long. In the authors' workflow: Amplification of reference gene primers was used by the study to estimate nucleated cell counts. Profiling relied on immunoSEQ multiplex PCR, and the TCRdb table lists in-frame clones only, not all of them. From that table come the V and J calls and clone size; the DNA was used to work out D and trimming. This sample carries some 240,000 clones, roughly 90% of them seen once, and the ten largest clones take about 6.5%.

The TCR was taken from a man between 60 and 75 years old who had recovered from COVID-19. This sequence joins TRBV5-5 and TRBJ1-5; 10 bases line up with TRBD1. The sample was peripheral blood. The DNA for the CDR3 is TGTGCCAGCAGCTTGTGGGGACAGGGGAGAGGTCAGCCCCAGCATTTT. Translated: CASSLWGQGRGQPQHF.